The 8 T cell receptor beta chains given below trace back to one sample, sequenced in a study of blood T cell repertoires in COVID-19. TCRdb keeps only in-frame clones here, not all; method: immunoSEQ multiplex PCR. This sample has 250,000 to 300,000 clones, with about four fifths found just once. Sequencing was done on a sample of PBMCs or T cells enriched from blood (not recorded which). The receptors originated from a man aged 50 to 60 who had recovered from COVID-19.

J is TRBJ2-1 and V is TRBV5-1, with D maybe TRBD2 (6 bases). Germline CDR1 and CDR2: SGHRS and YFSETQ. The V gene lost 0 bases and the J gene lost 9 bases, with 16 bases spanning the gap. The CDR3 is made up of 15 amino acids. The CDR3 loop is CASSLAAVMEGEQFF. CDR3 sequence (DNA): TGCGCCAGCAGCTTGGCGGCGGTCATGGAGGGTGAGCAGTTCTTC. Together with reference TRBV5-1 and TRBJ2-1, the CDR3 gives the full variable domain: KAGVTQTPRYLIKTRGQQVTLSCSPISGHRSVSWYQQTPGQGLQFLFEYFSETQRNKGNFPGRFSGRQFSNSRSEMNVSTLELGDSALYLCASSLAAVMEGEQFFGPGTRLTVL.

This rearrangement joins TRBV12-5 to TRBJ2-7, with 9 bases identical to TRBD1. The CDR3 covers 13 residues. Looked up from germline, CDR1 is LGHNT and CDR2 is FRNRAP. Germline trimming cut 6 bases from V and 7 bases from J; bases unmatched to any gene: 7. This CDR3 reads CASGRDRATEQYF. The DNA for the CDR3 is TGTGCTAGTGGCCGGGACAGGGCGACTGAGCAGTACTTC.

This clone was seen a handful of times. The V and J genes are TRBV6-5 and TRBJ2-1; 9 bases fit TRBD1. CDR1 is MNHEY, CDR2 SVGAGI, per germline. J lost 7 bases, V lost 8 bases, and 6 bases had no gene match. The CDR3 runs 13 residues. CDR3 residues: CASRDRVSNEQFF. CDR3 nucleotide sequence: TGTGCCAGCCGGGACAGGGTTTCGAATGAGCAGTTCTTC.

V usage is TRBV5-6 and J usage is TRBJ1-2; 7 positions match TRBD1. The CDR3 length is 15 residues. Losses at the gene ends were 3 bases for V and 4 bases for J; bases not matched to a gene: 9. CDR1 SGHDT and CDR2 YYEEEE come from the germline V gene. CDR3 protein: CASSSTGTPSYGYTF. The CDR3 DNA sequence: TGTGCCAGCAGCTCGACAGGGACTCCGAGCTATGGCTACACCTTC.

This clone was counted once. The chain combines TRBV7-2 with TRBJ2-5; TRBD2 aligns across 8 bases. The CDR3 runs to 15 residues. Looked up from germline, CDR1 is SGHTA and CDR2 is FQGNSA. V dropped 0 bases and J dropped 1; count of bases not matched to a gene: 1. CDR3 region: CASSLASGTQETQYF. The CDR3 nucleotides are TGTGCCAGCAGCTTAGCTAGCGGGACCCAAGAGACCCAGTACTTC.

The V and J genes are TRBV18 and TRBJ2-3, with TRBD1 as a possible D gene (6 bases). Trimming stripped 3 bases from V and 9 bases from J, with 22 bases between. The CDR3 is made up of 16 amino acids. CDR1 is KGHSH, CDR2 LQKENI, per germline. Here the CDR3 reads CASSPLNAGDSGTQYF. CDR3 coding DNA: TGTGCCAGCTCACCGCTGAATGCAGGGGATTCAGGGACGCAGTATTTT.

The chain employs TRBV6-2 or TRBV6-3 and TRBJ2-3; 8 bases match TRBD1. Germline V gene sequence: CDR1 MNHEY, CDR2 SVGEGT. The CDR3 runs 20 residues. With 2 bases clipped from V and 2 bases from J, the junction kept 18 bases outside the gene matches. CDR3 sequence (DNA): TGTGCCAGCAGTTACGTCATACAGGGGGAACAACTCCTCTTCACAGATACGCAGTATTTT. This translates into CASSYVIQGEQLLFTDTQYF.

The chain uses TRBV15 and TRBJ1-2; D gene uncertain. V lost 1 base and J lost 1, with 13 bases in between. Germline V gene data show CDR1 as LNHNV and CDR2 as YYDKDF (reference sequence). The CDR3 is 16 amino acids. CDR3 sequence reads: CATSRAVLGNNYGYTF. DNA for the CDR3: TGTGCCACCAGCAGAGCTGTACTGGGCAATAACTATGGCTACACCTTC.